Shown below are 5 T cell receptor beta chains from a single sample sequenced in a study of early T cells in non-severe SARS-CoV-2 infection. Each CDR3 protein is one row after TCRdb ran MiXCR on the 5' RACE reads. The sample holds about 49,000 distinct CDR3 sequences, under 7% seen once. The specimen comprised whole blood, sampled at baseline. The receptor source for this set is an adult who was a healthcare worker with PCR-confirmed SARS-CoV-2 infection or an uninfected control (not recorded which).

This clonotype has only a few counts. V usage is TRBV18 and J usage is TRBJ2-3, with D uncertain. V lost 4 bases and J 5 bases, leaving 7 bases between the germline ends. Looked up from germline, CDR1 is KGHSH and CDR2 is LQKENI. The CDR3 has 12 amino acids. The CDR3 loop reads CASSHGGDTQYF. The CDR3 DNA reads TGTGCCAGCTCACATGGTGGAGATACGCAGTATTTT.

The chain carries TRBV5-5 and TRBJ2-2; 7 bases map to TRBD1. The germline CDR1 and CDR2 sequences are SGHKS and YYEKEE (reference sequence). Trimming at V came to 2 bases and at J to 8 bases, leaving 9 bases not matched to a gene. The CDR3 sequence is 15 residues long. CDR3 nucleotides: TGTGCCAGCAGCTTCCGGGACAGTGATCTTGGGGAGCTGTTTTTT. It translates to CASSFRDSDLGELFF.

This clonotype was seen at least ten times. The V call is TRBV5-4, the J call TRBJ2-6; D gene unclear. Trimming left V 3 bases short and J 2 bases short, with 3 bases between. Germline CDR1 and CDR2: SGHNT and YYREEE (reference sequence). The CDR3 is made up of 13 amino acids. CDR3 DNA sequence: TGTGCCAGCAGCTGGCCTGGGGCCAACGTCCTGACTTTC. Its protein product is CASSWPGANVLTF. Looking up the rest from reference TRBV5-4 and TRBJ2-6 gives the full variable domain: ETGVTQSPTHLIKTRGQQVTLRCSSQSGHNTVSWYQQALGQGPQFIFQYYREEENGRGNFPPRFSGLQFPNYSSELNVNALELDDSALYLCASSWPGANVLTFGAGSRLTVL.

This clonotype was picked up a small number of times. The V gene is TRBV6-1, the J gene TRBJ1-2; D ambiguous. V dropped 0 bases and J dropped 3 bases, with 14 bases sitting between them. Germline CDR1 MNHNS, CDR2 SASEGT. The length of the CDR3 is 16 residues. The CDR3 nucleotides are TGTGCCAGCAGTGAAGCTGGCGTTGGCAGAGACTATGGCTACACCTTC. Its translation: CASSEAGVGRDYGYTF.

This clonotype was recorded many times. This sequence joins TRBV7-6 and TRBJ2-1; 7 bases line up with TRBD1. The J segment lost 8 bases and the V segment lost 5 bases, leaving 3 bases of the junction unmatched. CDR1 is SGHVS, CDR2 FNYEAQ, per germline. This CDR3 is built from 12 residues. Here the CDR3 reads CASSLQGDEQFF. In nucleotides, the CDR3 is TGTGCCAGCAGCCTTCAGGGGGATGAGCAGTTCTTC.